This entry lists 17 T cell receptor beta chains sequenced from one sample in a study of shared clonotypes between healthy human individuals. Sequencing used immunoSEQ multiplex PCR; TCRdb keeps in-frame clones, though not all of them. Found here are about 560,000 clones, around three quarters of them singletons; the top ten hold around 12%. Source material: PBMCs. The source is a middle-aged woman in good health. Some clones in this sample may be carry-over from other donors' samples.

The chain uses TRBV5-6 and TRBJ2-1; D unclear. This CDR3 comprises 14 residues. Trimming removed 0 bases at V and 0 bases at J, with 4 bases between. Germline V gene data show CDR1 as SGHDT and CDR2 as YYEEEE. CDR3 sequence: CASSLADSYNEQFF. The CDR3 nucleotides are TGTGCCAGCAGCTTGGCGGACTCCTACAATGAGCAGTTCTTC.

V and J are TRBV29-1 and TRBJ1-2, with D tentatively TRBD1 (6 bases). Trimming shortened V by 5 bases and J by 7 bases, and 17 bases separated the two germline ends. CDR3 length: 13 amino acids. From germline, CDR1 is SQVTM and CDR2 ANQGSEA. The DNA for the CDR3 is TGCAGCGTTCAGGGGACCTCATTGGGTGGCTACACCTTC. Translation: CSVQGTSLGGYTF.

This chain connects TRBV9 to TRBJ1-3, with 7 bases that match TRBD1. V was pared by 3 bases and J by 4 bases, with 4 bases of the junction left unmatched. Germline V CDR1 and CDR2: SGDLS, YYNGEE. The CDR3 has 14 amino acids. CDR3 in DNA: TGTGCCAGCAGCGCAAACAGGGGAGGAAACACCATATATTTT. Residues: CASSANRGGNTIYF.

On this clone itself: It is likely a read error: a sequence one base away is far more abundant. At the DNA level, this CDR3 is encoded by other sequences in the same sample as well. The chain has TRBV28 and TRBJ2-6; perhaps TRBD1 as D (6 bases). CDR1 is MDHEN and CDR2 is SYDVKM in the germline V gene. Trimming removed 4 bases from V and 3 bases from J, with 13 bases in between. The CDR3 has 16 amino acids. As DNA, the CDR3 is TGTGCCAGCAGTTCCGGACAGTTGGATGGGGCCAACGTCCTGACTTTC. Its protein product is CASSSGQLDGANVLTF.

The chain has TRBV5-1 and TRBJ2-3, with 9 positions matching TRBD1. The germline CDR1 and CDR2 sequences are SGHRS and YFSETQ. This CDR3 has 16 amino acids. Losses at the gene ends were 4 bases for V and 2 bases for J; bases not matched to a gene: 8. CDR3 nucleotide sequence: TGCGCCAGCAGCCAAGGACAGGGGCGATCCACAGATACGCAGTATTTT. Amino acid sequence: CASSQGQGRSTDTQYF.

Regarding this clone: Other DNA sequences in the same sample also yield this CDR3. V and J are TRBV18 and TRBJ2-7; D is perhaps TRBD1 (6 bases). Per the germline V gene, CDR1 is KGHSH and CDR2 is LQKENI. The CDR3 is 14 residues long. V shed 6 bases and J shed 2 bases, with 14 bases lying between them. CDR3 DNA: TGTGCCAGCTCCCCAGACAGGCAAACCTACGAGCAGTACTTC. This sequence encodes CASSPDRQTYEQYF.

The rearrangement links TRBV6-4 to TRBJ1-1, with a possible D match to TRBD1 (5 bases). V shed 2 bases and J shed 5 bases, with 21 bases lying between them. Germline CDR1 MRHNA, CDR2 SNTAGT. The CDR3 has 17 amino acids. The CDR3 bases are TGTGCCAGCAGTGACAACAGGCTGTTGGGGTTGAGTACTGAAGCTTTCTTT. Translating it yields CASSDNRLLGLSTEAFF.

This clone was recorded only once. The chain links TRBV5-1 to TRBJ2-1, with D possibly called TRBD1 or TRBD2 (5 bases each). The germline V and J ends were trimmed by 0 bases and 6 bases, with 13 bases remaining between them. Per germline, CDR1 SGHRS and CDR2 YFSETQ. CDR3 length equals 15 residues. This CDR3 reads CASSLGGSGANEQFF. The CDR3 DNA sequence: TGCGCCAGCAGCTTGGGAGGGAGTGGGGCCAATGAGCAGTTCTTC.

This chain uses TRBV5-1 with TRBJ2-7; 11 bases align to TRBD2. CDR1 SGHRS and CDR2 YFSETQ come from the germline V gene. Germline trimming cut 1 base from V and 5 bases from J; bases unmatched to any gene: 8. This CDR3 comprises 16 residues. The chain's CDR3 is CASSLISGRALNEQYF. The CDR3 coding sequence is TGCGCCAGCAGCTTGATTAGCGGGAGGGCCTTAAACGAGCAGTACTTC.

CDR3 loop: CASSLQETDTQYF. CDR3 DNA sequence: TGTGCCAGCAGCTTACAAGAAACAGATACGCAGTATTTT. The chain employs TRBV7-2 and TRBJ2-3, with no clear D. There are 13 residues in the CDR3. V was pared by 2 bases and J by 3 bases, with 6 bases between. Per germline, CDR1 SGHTA and CDR2 FQGNSA.

The chain combines TRBV5-1 with TRBJ2-7, with TRBD2 identical over 14 bases. V lost 4 bases to trimming and J lost 0 bases; unmatched junction nucleotides: 9. The CDR3 consists of 18 residues. Germline lookup yields CDR1 SGHRS and CDR2 YFSETQ. In DNA form, the CDR3 reads TGCGCCAGCAGCCCTGGACTAGCGGGAGGCTCCTTCTCCTACGAGCAGTACTTC. Protein sequence: CASSPGLAGGSFSYEQYF. The variable domain in full, with the rest retrieved from reference TRBV5-1 and TRBJ2-7, is KAGVTQTPRYLIKTRGQQVTLSCSPISGHRSVSWYQQTPGQGLQFLFEYFSETQRNKGNFPGRFSGRQFSNSRSEMNVSTLELGDSALYLCASSPGLAGGSFSYEQYFGPGTRLTVT.

This chain uses TRBV10-3 with TRBJ2-3; possibly TRBD2 for D (6 bases). The CDR3 contains 14 residues. V lost 7 bases, J lost 4 bases, and 15 bases lay in between. Looked up from germline, CDR1 is ENHRY and CDR2 is SYGVKD. The CDR3 DNA sequence: TGTGCCATCAAACTGACTAGTTCGGCAGATACGCAGTATTTT. It is translated as CAIKLTSSADTQYF.

This chain links TRBV7-7 with TRBJ2-2; 13 nucleotides line up with TRBD2. Germline CDR1 SSHAT, CDR2 FNYEAQ (reference sequence). The CDR3 is 16 amino acids. The J segment lost 5 bases and the V segment lost 2 bases, leaving 2 bases of the junction unmatched. The CDR3 DNA is TGTGCCAGCAGCTTACCGGGACTAGCGGGGACCGGGGAGCTGTTTTTT. Translated, it gives CASSLPGLAGTGELFF.

This clone has a handful of counts. The CDR3 here is CAWSVIRGEPQHF. CDR3 DNA sequence: TGTGCCTGGAGTGTAATTCGAGGGGAACCCCAGCATTTT. The chain couples TRBV30 to TRBJ1-5, with TRBD1 as a possible D gene (5 bases). The CDR3 is 13 residues long. Deletions cut 0 bases from V and 10 bases from J, with 13 bases between. Germline values: CDR1 GTSNPN, CDR2 SVGIG (reference sequence).

The J gene is TRBJ1-1, the V gene TRBV28; 8 nucleotides agree with TRBD1. V was pared by 11 bases and J by 0 bases, with 8 bases of the junction left unmatched. This CDR3 comprises 14 residues. Germline V gene data show CDR1 as MDHEN and CDR2 as SYDVKM. The CDR3 DNA reads TGTGCCTGCCAACAGGGGGGCATGAACACTGAAGCTTTCTTT. Protein: CACQQGGMNTEAFF.

This rearrangement joins TRBV5-1 to TRBJ2-1; TRBD2 aligns across 13 bases. The germline CDR1 and CDR2 sequences are SGHRS and YFSETQ. The CDR3 is made up of 15 amino acids. The J segment lost 6 bases and the V segment lost 4 bases, leaving 4 bases of the junction unmatched. CDR3 residues: CASSPWTSGGNEQFF. CDR3 in DNA: TGCGCCAGCAGCCCATGGACTAGCGGGGGCAATGAGCAGTTCTTC. The full variable domain, rest sourced from reference TRBV5-1 and TRBJ2-1, is KAGVTQTPRYLIKTRGQQVTLSCSPISGHRSVSWYQQTPGQGLQFLFEYFSETQRNKGNFPGRFSGRQFSNSRSEMNVSTLELGDSALYLCASSPWTSGGNEQFFGPGTRLTVL.

This clone came up once. V usage is TRBV6-1 and J usage is TRBJ2-1; TRBD2 agrees at 10 bases. This CDR3 contains 14 residues. J gave up 9 bases and V 10 bases, and 12 bases lay outside the gene matches. The germline V gene has CDR1 MNHNS and CDR2 SASEGT. CDR3 amino acids: CATTSGIHPSEQFF. The DNA of the CDR3 is TGTGCCACCACTAGCGGGATCCACCCGAGTGAGCAGTTCTTC.